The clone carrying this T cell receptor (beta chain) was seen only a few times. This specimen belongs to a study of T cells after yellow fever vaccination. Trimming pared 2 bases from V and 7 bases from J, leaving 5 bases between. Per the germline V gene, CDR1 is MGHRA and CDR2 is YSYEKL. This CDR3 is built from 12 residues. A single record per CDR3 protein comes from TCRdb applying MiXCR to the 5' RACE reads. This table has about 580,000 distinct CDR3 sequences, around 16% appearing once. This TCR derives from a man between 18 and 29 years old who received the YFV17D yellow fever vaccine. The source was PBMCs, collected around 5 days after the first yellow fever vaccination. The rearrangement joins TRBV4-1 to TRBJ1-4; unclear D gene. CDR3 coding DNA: TGCGCCAGCAGCCAATTCGGTGAAAAACTGTTTTTT. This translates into CASSQFGEKLFF.